These 15 T cell receptor beta chains came from one sample sequenced in a study of shared clonotypes between healthy human individuals. The repertoire was sequenced with immunoSEQ multiplex PCR; TCRdb's copy has only in-frame clones and lacks some. Altogether millions of clones are present, 85% to 95% being singletons, with the ten largest covering 0.39%. Sequencing was done on a sample of naive CD4+ T cells from PBMCs. Specified subset: CD45RA+ positively selected. These receptor sequences come from a man younger than 35 in good health. Some clones in this sample may be carry-over from other donors' samples.

CDR3 residues: CASSVLGMGEQYF. In DNA, the CDR3 is TGTGCCAGCAGCGTTTTAGGAATGGGCGAGCAGTACTTC. V gene TRBV9 combines with J gene TRBJ2-7, with D hard to call. The CDR3 contains 13 residues. V was clipped by 2 bases and J by 6 bases, with 12 bases between them. CDR1 and CDR2 from the germline V gene are SGDLS and YYNGEE.

Comment on this clone: The same CDR3 is also encoded by other DNA sequences in this sample. The genes are TRBV5-1 and TRBJ2-5, with D unresolved. V dropped 5 bases and J dropped 2 bases, with 10 bases sitting between them. Germline V gene data show CDR1 as SGHRS and CDR2 as YFSETQ. This CDR3 contains 13 residues. The CDR3 reads CASSSTPQETQYF. CDR3 nucleotide sequence: TGCGCCAGCAGTAGCACACCTCAAGAGACCCAGTACTTC.

The J gene is TRBJ2-7, the V gene TRBV30, with 7 bases identical to TRBD1. Trimming took 4 bases from V and 4 from J; bases not matched to a gene: 7. CDR1 GTSNPN and CDR2 SVGIG come from the germline V gene (reference sequence). The CDR3 is 13 residues long. Here the CDR3 reads CAWTQGQAYEQYF. The CDR3 region has the DNA TGTGCCTGGACACAGGGGCAAGCTTACGAGCAGTACTTC.

This chain uses TRBV28 with TRBJ2-7; 9 bases align to TRBD2. Trimming cost V 7 bases and J 3 bases; bases outside gene matches: 7. This CDR3 is built from 14 residues. Germline V gene lookup returns CDR1 MDHEN and CDR2 SYDVKM. Written as DNA, the CDR3 is TGTGCCAGCACCGGACCGACTAGCGGCTACGAGCAGTACTTC. It codes for CASTGPTSGYEQYF.

The rearrangement joins TRBV19 to TRBJ2-5, with D tentatively TRBD2 (6 bases). Trimming shortened V by 3 bases and J by 4 bases, and 15 bases separated the two germline ends. The CDR3 is 15 residues long. Germline values: CDR1 LNHDA, CDR2 SQIVND (reference sequence). The CDR3 DNA is TGTGCCAGTAGTATTAGCGGAAAAGGGCCAGAGACCCAGTACTTC. It encodes CASSISGKGPETQYF.

The chain links TRBV19 to TRBJ1-2; 7 nucleotides agree with TRBD1. This CDR3 has 15 residues. Germline CDR1 is LNHDA and CDR2 is SQIVND (reference sequence). The J segment lost 4 bases and the V segment lost 0 bases, leaving 5 bases of the junction unmatched. The CDR3: CASSIDRQGGYGYTF. For the CDR3, the DNA is TGTGCCAGTAGTATAGATCGACAGGGCGGCTATGGCTACACCTTC.

The chain couples TRBV29-1 to TRBJ1-2; 7 positions match TRBD1. V lost 6 bases to trimming and J lost 0 bases; unmatched junction nucleotides: 7. CDR1 and CDR2 (germline): SQVTM, ANQGSEA. This CDR3 has 14 residues. The CDR3 sequence: CSVQGTEANYGYTF. CDR3 sequence (DNA): TGCAGCGTCCAAGGGACAGAAGCTAACTATGGCTACACCTTC.

Worth noting for this clone: In the same sample, other DNA sequences code for this CDR3. The V gene is TRBV15, the J gene TRBJ1-5; TRBD1 might be the D (5 bases). V dropped 0 bases and J dropped 4 bases, with 10 bases sitting between them. The germline V gene encodes CDR1 LNHNV and CDR2 YYDKDF (reference sequence). The CDR3 runs to 15 residues. CDR3 sequence reads: CATSRDLRGNQPQHF. The CDR3 DNA reads as TGTGCCACCAGCAGAGATCTGAGGGGTAATCAGCCCCAGCATTTT.

V usage is TRBV27 and J usage is TRBJ1-1, with a weak D call TRBD1 (6 bases). The CDR3 spans 15 residues. Germline lookup yields CDR1 MNHEY and CDR2 SMNVEV (reference sequence). With 5 bases removed from V and 7 bases from J, the gap between germline ends came to 20 bases. CDR3 protein: CASSRAGTKGGEAFF. The DNA for the CDR3 is TGTGCCAGCAGTAGGGCCGGGACTAAAGGGGGTGAAGCTTTCTTT.

V and J are TRBV7-3 and TRBJ2-4, with D unclear. The CDR3 contains 13 residues. In germline, CDR1 is SGHTA, CDR2 FQGTGA. V gave up 5 bases and J gave up 7 bases, with 12 bases separating them. CDR3 in DNA: TGTGCCAGCAGCGCGGACCCCTGGAACATTCAGTACTTC. Residues: CASSADPWNIQYF.

As concerns this clone: Other nucleotide sequences in the sample specify the same CDR3. The chain employs TRBV5-1 and TRBJ2-7; D call uncertain. V was clipped by 0 bases and J by 1 base, with 8 bases between them. The CDR3 spans 14 residues. In germline, CDR1 is SGHRS, CDR2 YFSETQ. CDR3: CASSLVGSSYEQYF. The CDR3 region has the DNA TGCGCCAGCAGCTTGGTGGGTAGTTCCTACGAGCAGTACTTC.

V and J are TRBV25-1 and TRBJ1-2; D possibly corresponds to TRBD1 (6 bases). V was trimmed by 5 bases and J by 5 bases, leaving 21 bases between them. Germline V lookup: CDR1 MGHDK, CDR2 SYGVNS. This CDR3 comprises 16 residues. CDR3 amino acids: CASSPHGGGGGYGYTF. The CDR3 DNA is TGTGCCAGCAGTCCGCACGGGGGTGGGGGCGGATATGGCTACACCTTC.

This sequence joins TRBV19 and TRBJ2-5; TRBD1 might be the D (6 bases). The CDR3 is made up of 15 amino acids. Trimming removed 4 bases from V and 2 bases from J, with 14 bases in between. The germline V gene has CDR1 LNHDA and CDR2 SQIVND (reference sequence). The CDR3 DNA sequence: TGTGCCAGTAGTACGGCTGGGACATATCAAGAGACCCAGTACTTC. Amino acids: CASSTAGTYQETQYF.

This chain connects TRBV5-1 to TRBJ2-5; 12 nucleotides match TRBD2. Trimming removed 4 bases from V and 2 bases from J; junction bases left unmatched: 6. Germline CDR1 is SGHRS and CDR2 is YFSETQ. The CDR3 has 16 amino acids. CDR3 sequence reads: CASSRLAGEGQETQYF. CDR3 DNA sequence: TGCGCCAGCAGCCGACTAGCGGGAGAGGGTCAAGAGACCCAGTACTTC.

This chain uses TRBV5-4 with TRBJ2-3, with TRBD2 as a possible D gene (6 bases). The germline V gene has CDR1 SGHNT and CDR2 YYREEE (reference sequence). V dropped 4 bases and J dropped 1 base, with 13 bases sitting between them. The CDR3 is made up of 15 amino acids. The CDR3 spells CASSSLALRTDTQYF. The CDR3 coding sequence is TGTGCCAGCAGCAGTCTAGCGCTCCGCACAGATACGCAGTATTTT.